The 29 T cell receptor beta chains reported below all come from one sample, sequenced in a study of CD8 T cells in Susac syndrome (dated by TCRdb to about 2019). The protocol used for the library was the immunoSEQ multiplex PCR assay. RNA was extracted using the RNeasy kit, and about 0.45 to 1 ug of the RNA was reverse transcribed with random hexamers. The public sequencing data were trimmed at Q25 with fastp and processed into clonotypes with MiXCR by TCRdb, which kept only in-frame beta chains. Records with the same CDR3 protein are collapsed into one entry carrying the most frequent genes and DNA. The sample table lists under 150,000 distinct CDR3 sequences, around 95% of them with a count of one. The ten biggest clones cover roughly 0.08% of the sample. Sequencing was performed on CD4+ T cells from PBMCs. Receptors originate from a human donor with Susac syndrome.

The chain carries TRBV11-2 and TRBJ2-7, with D perhaps TRBD1 (7 bases). CDR3 size: 14 residues. V was trimmed by 2 bases and J by 4 bases, leaving 12 bases between them. Germline V CDR1 and CDR2: SGHAT, FQNNGV. CDR3 amino acids: CASSLYRGGYEQYF. The CDR3 DNA follows: TGTGCCAGCAGCTTATACAGGGGAGGTTACGAGCAGTACTTC.

This sequence joins TRBV28 and TRBJ1-5; 7 bases line up with TRBD1. The germline CDR1 and CDR2 sequences are MDHEN and SYDVKM. The CDR3 sequence is 19 residues long. Germline trimming cut 3 bases from V and 0 bases from J; bases unmatched to any gene: 14. The CDR3 DNA sequence: TGTGCCAGCAGTTTGCCCCGACAGGGCGTTCTTTATAGCAATCAGCCCCAGCATTTT. As protein: CASSLPRQGVLYSNQPQHF.

The gene calls are TRBV5-5 and TRBJ1-2; tentative D call: TRBD1 (5 bases). Germline V gene lookup returns CDR1 SGHKS and CDR2 YYEKEE (reference sequence). With 0 bases removed from V and 8 bases from J, the gap between germline ends came to 11 bases. The CDR3 is made up of 13 amino acids. The CDR3 loop reads CASSLGQRGGYTF. CDR3 nucleotide sequence: TGTGCCAGCAGCTTGGGACAGCGCGGAGGCTACACCTTC. Together with reference TRBV5-5 and TRBJ1-2, the CDR3 gives the full variable domain: DAGVTQSPTHLIKTRGQQVTLRCSPISGHKSVSWYQQVLGQGPQFIFQYYEKEERGRGNFPDRFSARQFPNYSSELNVNALLLGDSALYLCASSLGQRGGYTFGSGTRLTVV.

The J gene is TRBJ1-5, the V gene TRBV2; D is uncertain. Germline V CDR1 and CDR2: SNHLY, FYNNEI. Trimming took 3 bases from V and 13 from J, leaving 10 bases between them. The length of the CDR3 is 11 residues. Written as DNA, the CDR3 is TGTGCCAGCAGTGAGTGGGAACGGCAGCATTTT. Translated: CASSEWERQHF.

V and J are TRBV20-1 and TRBJ2-2; 8 nucleotides agree with TRBD1. V shed 3 bases, J shed 5 bases, and the junction held 5 bases outside the gene matches. CDR3 length: 14 amino acids. The germline V gene encodes CDR1 DFQATT and CDR2 SNEGSKA (reference sequence). CDR3 sequence reads: CSASDRGGTGELFF. DNA for the CDR3: TGCAGTGCTAGTGACAGGGGCGGGACCGGGGAGCTGTTTTTT.

The genes are TRBV4-1 and TRBJ1-1; D is unclear. The CDR3 consists of 16 residues. The V end lost 6 bases, the J end lost 0 bases, and 17 bases lay between the germline ends. Germline CDR1 MGHRA, CDR2 YSYEKL. CDR3 DNA: TGCGCCAGCAGTGGTGTGGGCTATTTAGTGAACACTGAAGCTTTCTTT. Protein sequence: CASSGVGYLVNTEAFF.

This rearrangement joins TRBV25-1 to TRBJ2-7; D is perhaps TRBD1 (6 bases). V lost 4 bases, J lost 3 bases, and 13 bases lay in between. In germline, CDR1 is MGHDK, CDR2 SYGVNS. This CDR3 has 14 amino acids. The CDR3 DNA reads TGTGCCAGCAGTGTTACAGGACAGCACTACGAGCAGTACTTC. Its translation: CASSVTGQHYEQYF.

CDR3 DNA: TGTGCCAGCAGTGGCAGACTCTCCTACGAGCAGTACTTC. This encodes CASSGRLSYEQYF. V and J are TRBV2 and TRBJ2-7; D is undetermined. In germline, CDR1 is SNHLY, CDR2 FYNNEI. This CDR3 comprises 13 residues. Trimming shortened V by 4 bases and J by 0 bases, and 7 bases separated the two germline ends. Based on the CDR3 plus reference TRBV2 and TRBJ2-7, the full variable domain is EPEVTQTPSHQVTQMGQEVILRCVPISNHLYFYWYRQILGQKVEFLVSFYNNEISEKSEIFDDQFSVERPDGSNFTLKIRSTKLEDSAMYFCASSGRLSYEQYFGPGTRLTVT.

This clonotype appeared a few times. For the CDR3, the DNA is TGTGCCAGCTCGCTCATGGGACGGGGAAACACTGAAGCTTTCTTT. Its translation: CASSLMGRGNTEAFF. The chain recombines TRBV18 with TRBJ1-1; D is perhaps TRBD1 (5 bases). Trimming took 6 bases from V and 2 from J, leaving 16 bases between them. CDR1 and CDR2 from the germline V gene are KGHSH and LQKENI. The CDR3 covers 15 residues.

This rearrangement joins TRBV20-1 to TRBJ2-1; 8 bases agree with TRBD2. V shed 3 bases and J 7 bases; nucleotides not matched to a gene: 17. Germline lookup yields CDR1 DFQATT and CDR2 SNEGSKA (reference sequence). The CDR3 is made up of 17 amino acids. The CDR3 DNA reads TGCAGTGCTAGGGCCCCGCAAGGCGGGAGGAAGGGGAATGAGCAGTTCTTC. Translated: CSARAPQGGRKGNEQFF.

This chain connects TRBV7-8 to TRBJ2-1; TRBD2 is a possible D gene (5 bases). V gave up 5 bases and J gave up 9 bases, with 20 bases separating them. CDR3 length: 15 amino acids. Germline V gene sequence: CDR1 SGHVS, CDR2 FQNEAQ. The CDR3 DNA reads as TGTGCCAGCAGCGGACGACGACTGGACCGGGGTGAGCAGTTCTTC. It translates to CASSGRRLDRGEQFF.

The V call is TRBV14, the J call TRBJ2-7; 8 nucleotides align to TRBD1. CDR1 is SGHDN, CDR2 FVKESK, per germline. The CDR3 spans 14 residues. The V segment lost 3 bases and the J segment 0 bases; nucleotides outside the gene matches: 1. The CDR3 nucleotides read TGTGCCAGCAGCCAGACAGGGGCCTCCTACGAGCAGTACTTC. This translates into CASSQTGASYEQYF.

The chain combines TRBV20-1 with TRBJ1-1; D possibly corresponds to TRBD1 (5 bases). Trimming removed 0 bases from V and 11 bases from J, with 13 bases in between. CDR3 size: 12 residues. The germline gives CDR1 DFQATT, CDR2 SNEGSKA (reference sequence). For the CDR3, the DNA is TGCAGTGCTAGAGAGGGGGTGGGGATGGCTTTCTTT. The encoded protein is CSAREGVGMAFF.

This clonotype was observed once. V and J are TRBV5-1 and TRBJ2-1, with D possibly matching TRBD2 (5 bases). CDR1 is SGHRS and CDR2 is YFSETQ in the germline V gene. V shed 0 bases and J shed 3 bases, with 10 bases lying between them. The CDR3 is made up of 15 amino acids. CDR3 sequence reads: CASSLATGNYNEQFF. In DNA form, the CDR3 reads TGCGCCAGCAGCTTGGCGACGGGGAACTACAATGAGCAGTTCTTC. Full variable domain (rest looked up from reference TRBV5-1 and TRBJ2-1): KAGVTQTPRYLIKTRGQQVTLSCSPISGHRSVSWYQQTPGQGLQFLFEYFSETQRNKGNFPGRFSGRQFSNSRSEMNVSTLELGDSALYLCASSLATGNYNEQFFGPGTRLTVL.

The V and J genes are TRBV6-2 or TRBV6-3 and TRBJ1-2; TRBD1 is a possible D gene (5 bases). The CDR3 length is 13 residues. V lost 8 bases and J lost 5, with 15 bases in between. CDR1 is MNHEY and CDR2 is SVGEGT in the germline V gene. Here the CDR3 DNA reads TGTGCCAGCCACGGGACGGGAAAGTATGGCTACACCTTC. Translating gives CASHGTGKYGYTF.

V is TRBV7-8 and J is TRBJ1-1; perhaps TRBD1 as D (6 bases). The CDR3 runs 15 residues. Germline loops: CDR1 SGHVS, CDR2 FQNEAQ. Trimming removed 5 bases at V and 1 base at J, with 14 bases between. DNA for the CDR3: TGTGCCAGCAGCCCCTCCGGGGGCTCGAACACTGAAGCTTTCTTT. It is translated as CASSPSGGSNTEAFF.

V and J are TRBV7-2 and TRBJ2-3; unclear D gene. The CDR3 runs 12 residues. V was clipped by 0 bases and J by 7 bases, with 5 bases between them. The germline CDR1 and CDR2 sequences are SGHTA and FQGNSA. The CDR3 sequence: CASSLAGNTQYF. In DNA, the CDR3 is TGTGCCAGCAGCTTAGCCGGTAATACGCAGTATTTT.

The chain links TRBV7-2 to TRBJ2-2, with D hard to call. Germline V gives CDR1 SGHTA, CDR2 FQGNSA. CDR3 length: 15 amino acids. V shed 5 bases and J shed 0 bases, with 10 bases lying between them. This CDR3 reads CASSRLAANTGELFF. CDR3 DNA: TGTGCCAGCAGCCGGCTCGCGGCGAACACCGGGGAGCTGTTTTTT.

V gene TRBV28 combines with J gene TRBJ1-1; D gene unclear. The ends were cut back, 4 bases at V and 6 bases at J, with 12 bases in the middle. Germline CDR1 reads MDHEN; CDR2 reads SYDVKM. CDR3 length: 13 amino acids. The CDR3 coding sequence is TGTGCCAGCAGTTCGAGGCTTTACGCTGAAGCTTTCTTT. It encodes CASSSRLYAEAFF.

J is TRBJ1-6 and V is TRBV14; TRBD1 agrees at 8 bases. Germline values: CDR1 SGHDN, CDR2 FVKESK. The CDR3 runs to 14 residues. V was clipped by 6 bases and J by 7 bases; unmatched bases: 5. The chain's CDR3 is CASRRTGGNSPLHF. CDR3 DNA sequence: TGTGCCAGCAGGCGAACAGGGGGGAATTCACCCCTCCACTTT.

The V gene is TRBV12-3 or TRBV12-4, the J gene TRBJ2-1; TRBD2 aligns across 12 bases. The length of the CDR3 is 15 residues. Unmatched junction bases numbered 9, after V lost 7 bases and J lost 8 bases. CDR3 protein: CASTQTSGSPHEQFF. The CDR3 DNA reads as TGTGCCAGCACTCAGACTAGCGGGAGCCCCCATGAGCAGTTCTTC.

V gene TRBV11-2 combines with J gene TRBJ2-1; D is undetermined. Trimming pared 5 bases from V and 15 bases from J, leaving 17 bases between. The CDR3 has 12 amino acids. CDR1 and CDR2 (germline): SGHAT, FQNNGV. The CDR3 nucleotides are TGTGCCAGCAGCCCTGATCAAAGGCCAGGGTTCTTC. Its protein product is CASSPDQRPGFF. Variable domain in full (rest from reference TRBV11-2 and TRBJ2-1): EAGVAQSPRYKIIEKRQSVAFWCNPISGHATLYWYQQILGQGPKLLIQFQNNGVVDDSQLPKDRFSAERLKGVDSTLKIQPAKLEDSAVYLCASSPDQRPGFFGPGTRLTVL.

Here the CDR3 DNA reads TGTGCCAGCAGTGACTCCCCCAGGAAAGCGCACGAGCAGTACTTC. Its protein product is CASSDSPRKAHEQYF. The V call is TRBV25-1, the J call TRBJ2-7; D is undetermined. Germline V gives CDR1 MGHDK, CDR2 SYGVNS. The length of the CDR3 is 15 residues. V shed 3 bases and J shed 5 bases, with 17 bases lying between them.

This clonotype was recorded once. The J gene is TRBJ2-1, the V gene TRBV20-1, with a possible D match to TRBD2 (5 bases). Germline V gives CDR1 DFQATT, CDR2 SNEGSKA (reference sequence). CDR3 length: 16 amino acids. Trimming left V 3 bases short and J 0 bases short, with 15 bases between. CDR3 coding DNA: TGCAGTGCTAGGAATCTGCTAGAGGGCTCCTACAATGAGCAGTTCTTC. Its protein product is CSARNLLEGSYNEQFF.

The gene calls are TRBV20-1 and TRBJ2-1; D gene uncertain. The CDR3 spans 14 residues. Trimming cost V 6 bases and J 6 bases, with 18 bases left between them. Germline V gene sequence: CDR1 DFQATT, CDR2 SNEGSKA (reference sequence). The CDR3 region has the DNA TGCAGTGCCCTCCCCCCCTGGCGCGTCAATGAGCAGTTCTTC. Translated: CSALPPWRVNEQFF.

The chain links TRBV11-2 to TRBJ1-1; possibly TRBD1 for D (5 bases). There are 15 residues in the CDR3. CDR1 and CDR2 from the germline V gene are SGHAT and FQNNGV. Trimming removed 2 bases at V and 0 bases at J, with 10 bases between. The CDR3 spells CASSLQGNMNTEAFF. In DNA form, the CDR3 reads TGTGCCAGCAGCTTACAGGGAAACATGAACACTGAAGCTTTCTTT.

This sequence joins TRBV6-1 and TRBJ2-1; a possible D gene is TRBD2 (5 bases). Germline CDR1 is MNHNS and CDR2 is SASEGT. This CDR3 comprises 16 residues. Trimming cost V 4 bases and J 0 bases, with 13 bases left between them. CDR3 nucleotide sequence: TGTGCCAGCAGTGGAAGGGCAGGAGGCTCCTACAATGAGCAGTTCTTC. This sequence encodes CASSGRAGGSYNEQFF.

CDR3 protein: CASSYAGIGELFF. Here the CDR3 DNA reads TGTGCCAGCAGCTACGCAGGGATCGGGGAGCTGTTTTTT. This chain uses TRBV3-1 with TRBJ2-2; TRBD1 is a possible D gene (5 bases). The CDR3 runs 13 residues. Trimming took off 5 bases at V and 7 bases at J, with 11 bases between the two ends. Germline-derived CDR1 and CDR2 are LGHDT and YNNKEL (reference sequence).

This clonotype was seen only once. The rearrangement links TRBV5-4 to TRBJ2-5; TRBD2 matches at 8 bases. With V trimmed by 2 bases and J by 5 bases, 5 bases remained unmatched. Germline V gene data show CDR1 as SGHNT and CDR2 as YYREEE (reference sequence). This CDR3 comprises 14 residues. The CDR3 here is CASSLAGVSETQYF. DNA for the CDR3: TGTGCCAGCAGCTTAGCGGGAGTAAGTGAGACCCAGTACTTC.